The rows below give T cell receptor beta chains drawn from one sample of a study of identical twins. Each CDR3 protein is one row after TCRdb ran MiXCR on the 5' RACE reads. The sample lists 550,000 to 800,000 distinct CDR3 sequences; around 7.5% were seen once. This sample was shared with a second study, whose subject was yellow fever vaccine responses in identical twins.

The sequencing input was PBMCs. These receptors all come from a woman aged 18-29 years in good health. Each CDR3 is given with its conserved first and last residue. A D gene is named only where the DNA matches it firmly. Size is stated for part of the rows, as once, few or many counts, or as a class when the clone is expanded.

V,D,size,J,CDR3,DNA
TRBV5-1,-,few,TRBJ1-1,CASSPWLENTEAFF,TGCGCCAGCAGCCCTTGGCTGGAGAACACTGAAGCTTTCTTT
TRBV24-1,-,many,TRBJ2-1,CATSYGTQGYNEQFF,TGTGCCACCAGTTATGGGACTCAGGGGTACAATGAGCAGTTCTTC
TRBV7-9,TRBD1,-,TRBJ1-1,CASSFLFNRGFYTEAFF,TGTGCCAGCAGCTTCTTGTTTAACAGGGGGTTTTACACTGAAGCTTTCTTT
TRBV2,-,-,TRBJ2-4,CATSGVDKNIQYF,TGTGCCACCTCAGGGGTTGACAAAAACATTCAGTACTTC
TRBV20-1,TRBD2,few,TRBJ2-3,CSASDVRTSGRADTQYF,TGCAGTGCTAGTGACGTCAGGACTAGCGGGAGGGCAGATACGCAGTATTTT
TRBV2,-,few,TRBJ1-2,CASSATTALYGYTF,TGTGCCAGCAGTGCAACGACAGCCCTCTATGGCTACACCTTC
TRBV6-5,-,few,TRBJ1-5,CASSYLASGNQPQHF,TGTGCCAGCAGTTACCTAGCTAGCGGCAATCAGCCCCAGCATTTT
TRBV7-6,-,few,TRBJ1-1,CASSPGTSSTEAFF,TGTGCCAGCAGCCCCGGGACATCGAGCACTGAAGCTTTCTTT
TRBV7-9,-,-,TRBJ2-5,CASRPQGRGNQETQYF,TGTGCCAGCAGACCACAGGGGAGGGGTAACCAAGAGACCCAGTACTTC
TRBV5-1,TRBD2,many,TRBJ2-2,CASSRTRDTGELFF,TGCGCCAGCAGCAGGACTAGGGACACCGGGGAGCTGTTTTTT